The rows below give T cell receptor beta chains drawn from one sample of a study of T-cell memory formation after mild COVID-19. TCRdb reprocessed the 5' RACE reads with MiXCR, giving one entry per CDR3 protein. The table lists some 190,000 distinct CDR3 sequences, about a sixth of them singletons. Sequencing input: PBMCs or a T cell subset sorted from them (not recorded which). The origin of the receptors is an adult woman who had mild COVID-19 (a few samples of this study predate the infection). Cell type and time point are not known. Each CDR3 is given with its conserved first and last residue. Fields, in order: clone size, J gene, V gene, D gene, CDR3 protein, CDR3 DNA. The D gene is left open where the match is weak. Clone size is stated in some rows and not others, as once, few, many or a class when expanded.

size: few
J: TRBJ2-1
V: TRBV4-1
D: -
CDR3: CASSQERSSANEQFF
DNA: TGCGCCAGCAGCCAAGAGCGGAGTAGCGCCAATGAGCAGTTCTTC

size: few
J: TRBJ2-3
V: TRBV20-1
D: TRBD2
CDR3: CSALTGGADTQYF
DNA: TGCAGTGCTCTTACGGGAGGCGCAGATACGCAGTATTTT

size: -
J: TRBJ1-5
V: TRBV15
D: -
CDR3: CATSSTRDNHQPQHF
DNA: TGTGCCACCAGCAGTACCCGGGACAACCATCAGCCCCAGCATTTT

size: few
J: TRBJ1-4
V: TRBV7-9
D: -
CDR3: CASSLLREKLFF
DNA: TGTGCCAGCAGCTTACTTCGTGAAAAACTGTTTTTT

size: -
J: TRBJ1-1
V: TRBV5-1
D: -
CDR3: CASSLVRSGPGSTEAFF
DNA: TGCGCCAGCAGCTTGGTTCGGTCAGGCCCGGGTAGTACTGAAGCTTTCTTT

size: few
J: TRBJ2-2
V: TRBV29-1
D: -
CDR3: CSVGGAGELFF
DNA: TGCAGCGTAGGGGGGGCCGGGGAGCTGTTTTTT

size: -
J: TRBJ2-3
V: TRBV6-5
D: TRBD1
CDR3: CASRDRGLRTDTQYF
DNA: TGTGCCAGCCGCGACAGGGGGCTTCGCACAGATACGCAGTATTTT

size: few
J: TRBJ2-3
V: TRBV5-1
D: -
CDR3: CASRLAESTDTQYF
DNA: TGCGCCAGCAGGTTAGCGGAGAGCACAGATACGCAGTATTTT

size: many
J: TRBJ2-3
V: TRBV5-1
D: TRBD2
CDR3: CATTSSGRARDTQYF
DNA: TGCGCCACCACGAGCAGCGGGAGGGCACGGGATACGCAGTATTTT

size: -
J: TRBJ1-1
V: TRBV20-1
D: -
CDR3: CSARTVNTEAFF
DNA: TGCAGTGCTAGGACTGTGAACACTGAAGCTTTCTTT

size: -
J: TRBJ1-2
V: TRBV7-9
D: -
CDR3: CASSRGRDGNYGYTF
DNA: TGTGCCAGCAGCCGTGGCAGGGACGGAAACTATGGCTACACCTTC

size: many
J: TRBJ2-2
V: TRBV4-1
D: TRBD2
CDR3: CASSPGTSGTGELFF
DNA: TGCGCCAGCAGCCCTGGGACTAGCGGGACCGGGGAGCTGTTTTTT

size: few
J: TRBJ2-7
V: TRBV4-2
D: TRBD2
CDR3: CASSQEGSGGTYSYEQYF
DNA: TGTGCCAGCAGCCAAGAGGGTAGCGGGGGGACGTACTCCTACGAGCAGTACTTC

size: -
J: TRBJ1-2
V: TRBV18
D: -
CDR3: CASSPDGREGGYTF
DNA: TGTGCCAGCTCACCAGATGGCAGGGAAGGCGGCTACACCTTC

size: -
J: TRBJ2-1
V: TRBV7-2
D: TRBD2
CDR3: CASSSTSGTYNEQFF
DNA: TGTGCCAGCAGCTCTACTAGCGGGACCTACAATGAGCAGTTCTTC

size: -
J: TRBJ1-5
V: TRBV4-1
D: TRBD1
CDR3: CASSQDPTGDQPQHF
DNA: TGCGCCAGCAGCCAAGATCCTACAGGGGATCAGCCCCAGCATTTT

size: -
J: TRBJ2-7
V: TRBV5-1
D: -
CDR3: CASSLGAGSYEQYF
DNA: TGCGCCAGCAGCTTGGGGGCCGGTTCCTACGAGCAGTACTTC

size: -
J: TRBJ2-3
V: TRBV11-2
D: -
CDR3: CASSRTAPDTQYF
DNA: TGTGCCAGCAGCCGGACTGCGCCGGATACGCAGTATTTT

size: -
J: TRBJ1-6
V: TRBV3-1
D: TRBD1
CDR3: CASSPTTGGNNSPLHF
DNA: TGTGCCAGCAGCCCTACGACAGGGGGGAATAATTCACCCCTCCACTTT

size: -
J: TRBJ2-2
V: TRBV5-1
D: -
CDR3: CASSPGTGITGELFF
DNA: TGCGCCAGCAGCCCCGGGACGGGGATCACCGGGGAGCTGTTTTTT

size: few
J: TRBJ1-2
V: TRBV15
D: -
CDR3: CATSRGDGAYGYTF
DNA: TGTGCCACCAGCAGGGGGGACGGCGCCTATGGCTACACCTTC

size: few
J: TRBJ1-1
V: TRBV10-2
D: -
CDR3: CASSESPGRTEAFF
DNA: TGCGCCAGCAGTGAGTCACCCGGGAGGACTGAAGCTTTCTTT

size: few
J: TRBJ2-7
V: TRBV5-1
D: -
CDR3: CASSLSGFSYEQYF
DNA: TGCGCCAGCAGCCTGAGCGGGTTCTCCTACGAGCAGTACTTC

size: few
J: TRBJ2-5
V: TRBV7-9
D: -
CDR3: CASSFSLLETQYF
DNA: TGTGCCAGCAGCTTCAGCCTCTTGGAGACCCAGTACTTC

size: few
J: TRBJ2-7
V: TRBV7-2
D: -
CDR3: CASSLDQGGSYEQYF
DNA: TGTGCCAGCAGCTTAGATCAGGGGGGCTCCTACGAGCAGTACTTC

size: -
J: TRBJ1-2
V: TRBV4-3
D: -
CDR3: CASSQELSRSHGYTF
DNA: TGCGCCAGCAGCCAAGAGCTTTCCCGAAGCCATGGCTACACCTTC

size: -
J: TRBJ1-5
V: TRBV5-3
D: -
CDR3: CARSCPNQPQHF
DNA: TGTGCCAGAAGCTGCCCAAATCAGCCCCAGCATTTT

size: -
J: TRBJ1-1
V: TRBV6-1
D: TRBD1
CDR3: CASIEDRVFTEAFF
DNA: TGTGCCAGCATAGAGGACAGGGTCTTCACTGAAGCTTTCTTT